This TCR beta chain was profiled in a study of technical replicates of blood from a few donors. The data were produced by immunoSEQ multiplex PCR, yet TCRdb's version contains in-frame clones alone and is incomplete. The data hold about 82,000 clones, with 85% to 95% observed a single time. This CDR3 is 17 amino acids long. This clone was observed a single time. The clonotype originates from a human donor in good health. The chain uses TRBV21-1 and TRBJ2-2; TRBD2 is taken as the D call from the table, unchecked against the DNA. TRBV21-1 is labeled a pseudogene. Sequenced material: T cells isolated from PBMCs. CDR3 residues: CASSKVLREDRTGELFF. Here the CDR3 DNA reads TGTGCCAGCAGCAAAGTCCTGCGGGAGGATCGCACCGGGGAGCTGTTTTTT.